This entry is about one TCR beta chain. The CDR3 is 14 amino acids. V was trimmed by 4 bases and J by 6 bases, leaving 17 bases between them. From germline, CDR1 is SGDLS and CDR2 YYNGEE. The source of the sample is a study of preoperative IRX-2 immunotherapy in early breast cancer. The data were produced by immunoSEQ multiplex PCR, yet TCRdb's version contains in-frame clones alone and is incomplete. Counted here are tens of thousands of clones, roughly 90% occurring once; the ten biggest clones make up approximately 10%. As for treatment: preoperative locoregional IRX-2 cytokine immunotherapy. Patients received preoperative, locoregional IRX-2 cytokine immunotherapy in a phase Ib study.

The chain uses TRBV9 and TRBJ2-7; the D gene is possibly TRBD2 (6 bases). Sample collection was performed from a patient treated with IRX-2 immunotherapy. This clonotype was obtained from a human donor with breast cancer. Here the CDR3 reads CASSQEGFAGEQYF. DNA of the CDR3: TGTGCCAGCAGCCAGGAGGGTTTCGCTGGCGAGCAGTACTTC.